This T cell receptor beta chain was captured in a study of blood T cell repertoires in COVID-19 (dated by TCRdb to between 2020 and 2021). For the wider study: Samples from collaborators originated in the United States, Italy and Spain and spanned both the acute and convalescent phases of COVID-19. The repertoires were released in a freely available public database meant as a resource for research on the immune response to SARS-CoV-2. The samples were drawn from two sources: the first 160 participants of the ongoing ImmuneRACE study, and 1,000 to 1,500 subjects contributed by 6 global collaborators. The dataset comprised deeply sampled blood TCRbeta repertoires from subjects exposed to, actively infected with, or recovered from COVID-19. A de-identified subject ID, COVID-19 status, age in years and sex were almost always included in the sample metadata. The prospective study material was composed of cDNA or gDNA derived from T cells, B-cell-depleted T cells, or PBMCs. HLA class I and class II types, where available, came from metadata supplied by the sample provider rather than from assay-based typing. Study-level results and caveats: The quantity of clinical and demographic metadata differed by source and by participant and was supplied without curation.

Another Seattle source contributed samples from volunteer blood donors who had recovered from COVID-19. Collaborating institutions collected whole blood in K2EDTA tubes following their own protocols. Collaborator samples were shipped for TCRbeta analysis as frozen whole blood, isolated PBMCs, or DNA extracted from either sample type. With respect to this clone: Its antigen remains undetermined. Base qualities are not provided; no much larger clone lies one nucleotide away.

TCRbeta CDR3 regions were amplified from genomic DNA using the immunoSEQ Assay, a bias-controlled multiplex PCR. In the original analysis: The number of nucleated cells in each sample was estimated from the amplification of reference gene primers within the assay. To quantify the absolute abundance of each unique TCRbeta CDR3 rearrangement, sequence reads were collapsed and filtered. For each sample, productive Simpson clonality was calculated as the square root of Simpson's diversity index across productive rearrangements. TCRdb took over this immuneACCESS table, retaining in-frame rearrangements with V and J assigned. Such tables are incomplete; in checked studies, under half of the missing clones stem from an unresolved V gene, and the remainder is unexplained. That table furnishes V, J and clone size, whereas the DNA furnished D and trimming. Within this sample are a few hundred thousand clones, with about 85% of them counted one time only. In total, the top ten clones hold 3.5% to 4.5% of the sample.

From the cysteine up to the phenylalanine, the CDR3 has a length of 17 residues. Here the CDR3 DNA is all that survives: 51 bases in frame from base 1. Taken from the germline V gene (reference sequence), the CDR1 and CDR2 loops are LNHDA and SQIVND. Deletion took 7 bases off V and 5 bases off J, with a span of 26 bases between the germline ends. The rearrangement combines TRBV19 with TRBJ1-2, with no D gene named confidently. The origin of this receptor is a man aged 55-75 years who had recovered from COVID-19. Sequences were obtained from peripheral blood. The DNA reads as follows: TGTGCCAGTACCAGTATAGGAGACGGCCTACCAATATATGGCTACACCTTC. Its translation reads: CASTSIGDGLPIYGYTF.